Below are 25 T cell receptor beta chains sequenced from a single sample in a study of molecular identifiers for immune sequencing clone quantification. TCRdb passed the PCR reads through MiXCR, listing each CDR3 protein once. Among some 320,000 distinct CDR3 sequences listed, about a fifth were seen once. Sequences were obtained from naive CD8+ T cells from blood, with Jurkat cell RNA spiked in. Subset defined: FACS-sorted CD8+CD4-CCR7+CD45RA+ naive T cells. These receptors originate from a human donor in good health. Some libraries in this study had Jurkat cell RNA spiked in.

The sample holds many counts of this clonotype. The chain employs TRBV27 and TRBJ2-7; 10 bases map to TRBD1. This CDR3 spans 14 amino acids. Germline CDR1 is MNHEY and CDR2 is SMNVEV (reference sequence). With V trimmed by 6 bases and J by 5 bases, 7 bases remained unmatched. The CDR3 nucleotides are TGTGCCAGCAGGCAGGGACAGGGGTACAACGAGCAGTACTTC. This gives the protein CASRQGQGYNEQYF.

This clonotype was recorded many times. The rearrangement links TRBV15 to TRBJ1-1; D unclear. The CDR3 has 13 residues. Trimming stripped 0 bases from V and 2 bases from J, with 4 bases between. Per germline, CDR1 LNHNV and CDR2 YYDKDF (reference sequence). The chain's CDR3 is CATSREVNTEAFF. The CDR3 coding sequence is TGTGCCACCAGCAGAGAGGTAAACACTGAAGCTTTCTTT.

Remarks on this clonotype: A much larger clone is a single base away; this may be a read error. The chain couples TRBV7-9 to TRBJ2-3; 10 positions agree with TRBD1. The CDR3 covers 16 residues. Germline V CDR1 and CDR2: SEHNR, FQNEAQ (reference sequence). The ends lost 5 bases at V and 6 bases at J; junction bases unmatched: 11. CDR3 bases: TGTGCCAGCAGCCTGGGACAGGGGACAGTAGTGGATACGCAGTATTTT. Its protein product is CASSLGQGTVVDTQYF. The full variable domain, with the rest looked up from reference TRBV7-9 and TRBJ2-3, is DTGVSQNPRHKITKRGQNVTFRCDPISEHNRLYWYRQTLGQGPEFLTYFQNEAQLEKSRLLSDRFSAERPKGSFSTLEIQRTEQGDSAMYLCASSLGQGTVVDTQYFGPGTRLTVL.

This clonotype was detected many times. V and J are TRBV6-5 and TRBJ2-7; the D is unclear. CDR1 and CDR2 from the germline V gene are MNHEY and SVGAGI. CDR3 length: 14 amino acids. Trimming removed 0 bases from V and 3 bases from J, with 9 bases in between. The CDR3 sequence is CASSYSNSLYEQYF. CDR3 DNA: TGTGCCAGCAGTTACTCGAATAGCCTCTACGAGCAGTACTTC.

Comment on this clonotype: A much larger clonotype is one base distant, so this may be a read error. CDR3 nucleotides: TGTGCCAGTGGTACCCGACGGGTTGGATCCGGGGAGCTGTTTTTT. Protein: CASGTRRVGSGELFF. J is TRBJ2-2 and V is TRBV19; D unresolved. The CDR3 runs to 15 residues. The germline V gene encodes CDR1 LNHDA and CDR2 SQIVND (reference sequence). V was cut by 8 bases and J by 6 bases, with 19 bases left in between.

This clonotype has ten or more counts. The rearrangement uses TRBV6-5 and TRBJ2-7; a weak D match, TRBD2 (5 bases). The CDR3 runs 14 residues. Germline CDR1 and CDR2: MNHEY and SVGAGI. Between the trimmed V and J ends, which lost 3 bases and 2 bases, there was a span of 11 bases. The DNA of the CDR3 is TGTGCCAGCAGTTATGGTGGGAGCACCTACGAGCAGTACTTC. Its translation is CASSYGGSTYEQYF.

This clonotype was seen repeatedly, ten times or more. CDR3 amino acids: CASSLGTVITDTQYF. The CDR3 DNA reads TGTGCCAGCAGTTTAGGGACAGTTATCACAGATACGCAGTATTTT. The chain combines TRBV7-3 with TRBJ2-3, with 7 bases that match TRBD1. V lost 6 bases to trimming and J lost 2 bases; unmatched junction nucleotides: 8. Germline-derived CDR1 and CDR2 are SGHTA and FQGTGA. The CDR3 is 15 amino acids.

This clonotype occurred many times. The chain joins TRBV28 to TRBJ2-3; D call uncertain. CDR3 length: 12 amino acids. V was shortened by 7 bases and J by 6 bases, with 11 bases between the two germline ends. Germline V CDR1 and CDR2: MDHEN, SYDVKM. The CDR3 loop is CASNTLADTQYF. CDR3 nucleotides: TGTGCCAGCAATACGTTGGCGGATACGCAGTATTTT.

Comment on this clonotype: At one boundary the junction diverges from the germline segment, which might be a read error. The chain combines TRBV4-3 with TRBJ2-1; 14 nucleotides line up with TRBD2. Germline values: CDR1 LGHNA, CDR2 YSLEER. This CDR3 spans 20 amino acids. This CDR3 is CASSQASVGLAGARYNKQFF. The CDR3 DNA follows: TGCGCCAGCAGCCAAGCGAGCGTGGGACTAGCGGGAGCAAGGTACAATAAGCAGTTCTTC.

This clonotype was observed a few times. A junction boundary mismatches the germline segment, possibly from a read error. The chain uses TRBV4-1 and TRBJ2-6; D might be TRBD1 (5 bases). The CDR3 runs 17 residues. Germline V gives CDR1 MGHRA, CDR2 YSYEKL. CDR3 DNA: TGCGCCTGCAGCCAAGATCCAGGGATCTCTGGGGCCAACGTCCTGACTTTC. It codes for CACSQDPGISGANVLTF.

There are a few counts of this clonotype. The chain employs TRBV9 and TRBJ2-5; the match to TRBD2 covers 10 bases. Trimming cost V 0 bases and J 8 bases; bases outside gene matches: 7. Germline-derived CDR1 and CDR2 are SGDLS and YYNGEE. The CDR3 sequence is 15 residues long. CDR3 amino acids: CASSVVDASGSTQYF. Here the CDR3 DNA reads TGTGCCAGCAGCGTAGTGGATGCTAGCGGGAGTACCCAGTACTTC.

This clonotype was detected ten times or more. The CDR3 DNA reads TGCAGCGTCCCGGGACAGGGGCGCGAGCAGTACTTC. Amino acids: CSVPGQGREQYF. The genes are TRBV29-1 and TRBJ2-7; TRBD1 matches at 10 bases. The CDR3 is 12 amino acids. The ends lost 6 bases at V and 6 bases at J; junction bases unmatched: 5. Germline lookup yields CDR1 SQVTM and CDR2 ANQGSEA.

This clonotype was observed many times. This sequence joins TRBV6-5 and TRBJ1-4; D gene unclear. The CDR3 contains 14 residues. The germline gives CDR1 MNHEY, CDR2 SVGAGI. Trimming took off 2 bases at V and 8 bases at J, with 12 bases between the two ends. The DNA for the CDR3 is TGTGCCAGCAGTTACGACACTAGAGGAGAAAAACTGTTTTTT. Translating gives CASSYDTRGEKLFF.

This chain joins TRBV7-2 and TRBJ2-2, with D uncertain. Per the germline V gene, CDR1 is SGHTA and CDR2 is FQGNSA. This CDR3 spans 14 amino acids. Trimming removed 1 base at V and 7 bases at J, with 10 bases between. In nucleotides, the CDR3 is TGTGCCAGCAGCTTAGATATAGGTAGCGGGGAGCTGTTTTTT. As protein: CASSLDIGSGELFF.

This clonotype was observed many times. V is TRBV9 and J is TRBJ2-7; D not resolved. V was clipped by 0 bases and J by 2 bases, with 9 bases between them. Germline V gives CDR1 SGDLS, CDR2 YYNGEE. The CDR3 consists of 14 residues. This CDR3 reads CASSVVPETYEQYF. CDR3 bases: TGTGCCAGCAGCGTAGTGCCGGAAACCTACGAGCAGTACTTC. The full variable domain, its missing parts supplied by reference TRBV9 and TRBJ2-7, is DSGVTQTPKHLITATGQRVTLRCSPRSGDLSVYWYQQSLDQGLQFLIQYYNGEERAKGNILERFSAQQFPDLHSELNLSSLELGDSALYFCASSVVPETYEQYFGPGTRLTVT.

As regards this clonotype: Since a much larger clone is just one base distant, this may be a read error. The rearrangement links TRBV4-2 to TRBJ2-5; D unresolved. The germline CDR1 and CDR2 sequences are LGHNA and YNFKEQ. The CDR3 length is 16 residues. V gave up 1 base and J gave up 3 bases, with 15 bases separating them. The DNA of the CDR3 is TGTGCCAGCAGCCAAGTATCCCTTACAACGAAAGAGACCCAGTACTTC. It specifies CASSQVSLTTKETQYF.

As to this clonotype: A clone one base away is much larger, so this may be a read error. This chain joins TRBV2 and TRBJ1-1; D is possibly TRBD1 (6 bases). The CDR3 length is 16 residues. Germline V gene lookup returns CDR1 SNHLY and CDR2 FYNNEI. The germline V and J ends were trimmed by 7 bases and 2 bases, with 20 bases remaining between them. In nucleotides, the CDR3 is TGTGCCAGCAAACTTCCCCTACAGGGCGTCAACACTGAAGCTTTCTTT. It is translated as CASKLPLQGVNTEAFF.

Comments on this clonotype: Being one base from a much bigger clone, this may be a read error. The chain is built from TRBV12-3 or TRBV12-4 and TRBJ2-1; tentative D call: TRBD2 (6 bases). V was trimmed by 2 bases and J by 5 bases, leaving 19 bases between them. The length of the CDR3 is 17 residues. CDR3 sequence reads: CASSLWSTRGFHNEQFF. DNA for the CDR3: TGTGCCAGCAGTTTATGGTCGACTCGGGGGTTTCACAATGAGCAGTTCTTC.

This clonotype came up a few times. A much larger clone differs by one base, so this may be a read error. CDR3: CNVEPLTSGRTQETQYF. CDR3 nucleotides: TGCAACGTTGAACCCCTGACTAGCGGGAGGACACAAGAGACCCAGTACTTC. V usage is TRBV29-1 and J usage is TRBJ2-5, with TRBD2 matching over 13 bases. The CDR3 has 17 residues. From germline, CDR1 is SQVTM and CDR2 ANQGSEA.

The chain couples TRBV27 to TRBJ2-7, with D perhaps TRBD2 (6 bases). The V end was cut by 6 bases, the J end by 0 bases, with 15 bases between. The CDR3 covers 15 residues. CDR1 is MNHEY, CDR2 SMNVEV, per germline (reference sequence). In DNA form, the CDR3 reads TGTGCCAGCAGCCTGACTATCGGGAGCTCCTACGAGCAGTACTTC. The encoded protein is CASSLTIGSSYEQYF.

About this clonotype itself: This may stem from a read error, because a much larger clone lies one nucleotide away. This chain uses TRBV28 with TRBJ1-2; maybe TRBD1 (6 bases). In germline, CDR1 is MDHEN, CDR2 SYDVKM. The CDR3 spans 16 residues. Written as DNA, the CDR3 is TGTGCCTGCAGTCCTCCCTGGGACATGGGGCGATGGGGCTACACCTTC. Its translation: CACSPPWDMGRWGYTF.

This clonotype was detected only once. This may arise from a read error, as a much more abundant clone is one base away. This chain links TRBV30 with TRBJ2-1; D remains ambiguous. This CDR3 is built from 12 residues. Germline V gene sequence: CDR1 GTSNPN, CDR2 SVGIG (reference sequence). CDR3 coding DNA: TGTGCCTGGAGTATTTCGAGAGGTGAGCGGTTCTTC. Translation: CAWSISRGERFF.

The chain couples TRBV10-3 to TRBJ2-7, with 13 positions matching TRBD2. In germline, CDR1 is ENHRY, CDR2 SYGVKD. CDR3 length equals 15 residues. With V trimmed by 6 bases and J by 5 bases, 7 bases remained unmatched. As DNA, the CDR3 is TGTGCCATCAGACCTGGACTAGCGGGGGCCAACGAGCAGTACTTC. Residues: CAIRPGLAGANEQYF.

This clonotype appeared many times. The chain combines TRBV5-6 with TRBJ2-7; D unresolved. CDR3 size: 16 residues. CDR1 is SGHDT, CDR2 YYEEEE, per germline. Between the trimmed V and J ends, which lost 3 bases and 3 bases, there was a span of 19 bases. This CDR3 is CASSSRRHGRYYEQYF. The DNA for the CDR3 is TGTGCCAGCAGCTCGAGACGACATGGCCGGTACTACGAGCAGTACTTC.

This clonotype has a handful of counts. The chain combines TRBV2 with TRBJ2-7; 7 bases line up with TRBD1. V shed 6 bases and J 3 bases; nucleotides not matched to a gene: 5. The CDR3 loop spans 13 amino acids. From germline, CDR1 is SNHLY and CDR2 FYNNEI. The CDR3 region has the DNA TGTGCCAGCAGATCCGGGACAGACTACGAGCAGTACTTC. Its protein is CASRSGTDYEQYF.